One TCR beta chain is described in this entry. This receptor's antigen is unknown. Per-base qualities were not stored, and no clone one base away is much larger. The sample originates from a study of T cell responses to AZD1222 COVID-19 vaccine (dated by TCRdb to 2020 to 2022). For the study in its entirety: TCR sequencing was performed for 233 trial participants, of whom around 200 were given two doses of AZD1222 and 26 were given two doses of MenACWY control vaccine. Trial participants were enrolled by age into 18-55, 56-69 and 70-plus year subgroups, with around 150, 28 and 57 TCR-sequenced participants respectively. General study outcomes and caveats: Vaccine-associated CD4 TCRs spanned the whole spike protein, with dominant responses in regions 160-218 and 743-854. Spike-specific TCR breadth and depth rose significantly after two AZD1222 doses compared with day 0 and with MenACWY recipients. In the small 56-69-year group, the increase in depth fell short of significance, most likely because of low power. Because no day 14 peak-response samples were available, the repertoires could be characterized only after the peak T cell response. Participants were mostly white British, with more females than males. The authors suggested clonal diversity may have been underestimated. Epitopes outside the regions mutated in the B.1.351 and B.1.1.7 variants were reportedly recognized by nearly half of the unique spike-specific TCRs. Only five to seven AZD1222 recipients were SARS-CoV-2 seropositive at baseline, limiting conclusions about previously exposed vaccinees.

The CDR3 regions of human TCRbeta chains were analyzed by immunosequencing. In the paper's pipeline: Repertoire TCRs were matched against a reference library of SARS-CoV-2-specific TCRs generated with the MIRA antigen-specificity platform. Breadth meant the fraction of unique TCRs that were SARS-CoV-2-associated, whereas depth meant the fraction of total T cells that were SARS-CoV-2-associated. Using the MIRA data, each spike-specific TCR was assigned both to the spike region to which the TCR was reactive and to a CD4 or CD8 class. Log10-transformed breadth and depth values were compared by one-way ANOVA with Sidak's multiple comparisons tests. This is the immuneACCESS table as TCRdb keeps it, with only in-frame sequences that have V and J called. A part of the clones is gone; compared with another copy, unresolved V genes explain less than half, and the rest is unexplained. V and J calls and clone size follow that table, whereas D and trimming were derived from the DNA. The sample profile shows under 150,000 clones; 75% to 90% of them were found once. The ten top clones hold 1.5% to 2% of the sample.

CDR1 and CDR2 are read off the germline V gene (reference sequence) as LNHDA and SQIVND. The CDR3 holds 17 amino acids from the cysteine to the phenylalanine. Of the read, only the CDR3 DNA is kept; its 51 bases are in frame from base 1. Compared with germline, V lacks 5 bases and J lacks 1 base; bases without a gene match: 9. Reading the label with the study, this specimen's time point is: about 28 days (+/-7) after the second vaccine dose. AZD1222 recipients whose second dose came at about 4 weeks and those whose second dose came at about 12 weeks were combined into one group, since spike-specific TCR depth and breadth did not differ between the two schedules. Vaccinee samples came from UK trials COV001 and COV002, including a single-blind randomized controlled phase 2/3 trial of AZD1222 (ChAdOx1 nCoV-19) in healthy adults. For TCRbeta chain sequencing, PBMC samples were collected from trial participants at day 0 and at day 28 after the second dose.

The receptor was derived from an adult who received the AZD1222 COVID-19 vaccine. Sequenced here: peripheral blood, sampled 28 days after the second AZD1222 dose. Recombination connected TRBV19 to TRBJ2-1; 9 bases in between match TRBD1. The DNA sequence reads TGTGCCAGTAGTGCGGCCGGGACAGGGATATCCTACAATGAGCAGTTCTTC. It translates as CASSAAGTGISYNEQFF. The full variable domain, with segments outside the CDR3 supplied by the reference TRBV19 and TRBJ2-1 proteins, appears as DGGITQSPKYLFRKEGQNVTLSCEQNLNHDAMYWYRQDPGQGLRLIYYSQIVNDFQKGDIAEGYSVSREKKESFPLTVTSAQKNPTAFYLCASSAAGTGISYNEQFFGPGTRLTVL.